This paragraph covers one TCR beta chain sequence. Antigen: not known. The data are from a study of T cell repertoires in cytomegalovirus infection. Study details: Epitope selection comprised recently identified HLA-C-restricted CMV epitopes and well-studied HLA-B-restricted CMV epitopes. Through public TCR beta signatures, both CMV infection and matching HLA type were indicated.

TCRdb redid the calling of the reads with MiXCR, one entry per CDR3 protein. The sample shows about 570,000 distinct CDR3 sequences, 40% of them seen only once. Study findings and constraints: Summed frequency of shared TCR beta families picked out CMV carriers who also had the relevant HLA. HLA-C-restricted CMV clonotypes gave the most frequent clonotype in two of eight donors.

The CDR3 sequence is 16 residues long. Germline CDR1 is ENHRY and CDR2 is SYGVKD. Trimming took 3 bases from V and 1 from J, leaving 13 bases between them. Sequencing was performed on cultured PBMCs, taken from culture after CMV antigen stimulation. This clonotype was obtained from a human donor in good health (CMV status not recorded). Some clones in this sample may be carry-over from other donors' samples. V is TRBV10-3 and J is TRBJ2-1; D may be TRBD2 (5 bases). CDR3 coding DNA: TGTGCCATCAGTGAATCCGCGGGCCAGTCCTACAATGAGCAGTTCTTC. It is translated as CAISESAGQSYNEQFF.